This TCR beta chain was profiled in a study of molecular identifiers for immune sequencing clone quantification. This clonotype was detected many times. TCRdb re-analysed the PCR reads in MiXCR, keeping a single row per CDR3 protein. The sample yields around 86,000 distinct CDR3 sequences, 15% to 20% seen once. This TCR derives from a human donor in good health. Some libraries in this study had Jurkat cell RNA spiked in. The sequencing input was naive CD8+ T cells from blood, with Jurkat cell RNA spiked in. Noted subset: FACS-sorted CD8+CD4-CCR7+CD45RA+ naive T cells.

The CDR3 region is CASSAPGWPYEQYF. Here the CDR3 DNA reads TGTGCCAGCAGCGCCCCGGGTTGGCCCTACGAGCAGTACTTC. This sequence joins TRBV5-6 and TRBJ2-7; no clear D gene. From germline, CDR1 is SGHDT and CDR2 YYEEEE. The CDR3 has 14 residues. The V end lost 4 bases, the J end lost 2 bases, and 13 bases lay between the germline ends.